The following is a T cell receptor (beta chain) sequence with its context. The target antigen is unknown. V lost 3 bases and J lost 4, with 19 bases in between. The germline gives CDR1 SGHRS, CDR2 YFSETQ. The CDR3 runs to 17 residues. These data come from a study of T cell responses to AZD1222 COVID-19 vaccine. Doses given second, at about 4 or about 12 weeks, were pooled. Sequencing used immunoSEQ multiplex PCR; TCRdb keeps in-frame clones, though not all of them. The table includes 150,000 to 200,000 clones, 90% to 95% detected once. The study, taken as a whole, reports: Seropositive status at baseline applied to only six AZD1222 recipients. Across spike, vaccine-associated CD4 TCRs were found, dominant at 160-218 and 743-854. Spike-specific TCR breadth and depth both grew after two AZD1222 doses.

This receptor was obtained from an adult who received the AZD1222 COVID-19 vaccine. This rearrangement joins TRBV5-1 to TRBJ2-2, with D maybe TRBD2 (6 bases). Specimen: peripheral blood, collected 28 days after the second AZD1222 dose. The CDR3 sequence is CASSSGLVLGGTGELFF. The CDR3 DNA is TGCGCCAGCAGCTCGGGGTTGGTCCTGGGAGGCACCGGGGAGCTGTTTTTT.